Sequencing of this T cell receptor (beta chain) was carried out in a study of CD8+ T cells in alopecia areata. General study results and limits: TCRs were shared less clearly across patients than in mice, possibly for HLA-related reasons.

The sample holds a few counts of this clone. Its antigen remains unknown. Germline and genes here are mouse. The sequence runs out 4 residues before the end of the CDR3; the remainder is reconstructed from the germline J gene. V was trimmed by 0 bases and J by 0 bases, leaving 13 bases between them. In germline, CDR1 is SGHSA, CDR2 FRNQAP. The length of the CDR3 is 17 residues. Once RNA had been extracted, it was reverse transcribed into cDNA to act as the sequencing template. Profiling relied on immunoSEQ multiplex PCR, and the TCRdb table lists in-frame clones only, not all of them. The sample was found to contain some 2,100 clones, and every one recurs.

The rearrangement uses TRBV16 and TRBJ2-5, with a possible D match to TRBD2 (5 bases). Sequences were obtained from lesional skin. This clonotype was sampled from a C3H/HeJ mouse with alopecia areata. The MHC haplotype of this mouse line is H2-k. The CDR3 DNA, read in part, is TGTGCAAGCAGCTTAGATCTATACTTGGGGAACCAAGAC. Translated: CASSLDLYLGNQD. The complete CDR3 protein is CASSLDLYLGNQDTQYF.